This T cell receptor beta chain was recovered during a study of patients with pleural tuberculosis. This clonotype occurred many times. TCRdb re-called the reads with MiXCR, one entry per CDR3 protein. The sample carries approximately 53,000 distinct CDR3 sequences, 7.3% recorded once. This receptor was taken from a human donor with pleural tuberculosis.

The CDR3 spells CASSPGQISGNTIYF. CDR3 nucleotide sequence: TGTGCCAGCTCACCGGGACAGATCTCTGGAAACACCATATATTTT. The gene calls are TRBV18 and TRBJ1-3, with TRBD1 matching over 7 bases. CDR1 is KGHSH and CDR2 is LQKENI in the germline V gene. This CDR3 is 15 amino acids long. The ends lost 3 bases at V and 0 bases at J; junction bases unmatched: 2.